A selection of T cell receptor beta chains follows, all from one sample in a study of T cells in Graves' hyperthyroidism and ophthalmopathy. TCRdb recomputed calls from the multiplex PCR reads with MiXCR, one row per CDR3 protein. This repertoire shows around 700,000 distinct CDR3 sequences, about a third found once; its top ten account for around 29%. The sequenced sample was blood. The receptors were sampled from a woman aged 40 to 49 with Graves' hyperthyroidism. Both conserved end residues are part of each CDR3. A D gene is named only where the DNA matches it firmly. Clone size appears in some rows only: once, few, many, or a class for an expanded clone.

J gene	clone size	D gene	V gene	CDR3 DNA	CDR3 protein
TRBJ2-5	many	TRBD2	TRBV7-9	TGTGCCAGCAGCTTACAGCGGGAGGCGCAAGAGACCCAGTACTTC	CASSLQREAQETQYF
TRBJ1-1	few	NA	TRBV5-5	TGTGCCAGCAGCTTGCCGGACCTCTTTGGGTTTTCGACTGAAGCTTTCTTT	CASSLPDLFGFSTEAFF
TRBJ2-7	NA	NA	TRBV20-1	TGCAGTGCCGAGGGGGGGGGCCGGCAGTACTTC	CSAEGGGRQYF
TRBJ1-5	NA	NA	TRBV28	TGTGCCAGCAGAACAGGAGAATCTAGCAATCAGCCCCAGCATTTT	CASRTGESSNQPQHF
TRBJ1-5	NA	NA	TRBV28	TGTGCCAGCAGTCGACGCGGGAGCGGGACCCAGCATTTT	CASSRRGSGTQHF
TRBJ2-5	NA	NA	TRBV5-1	TGCGCCAGCAGCTCAACAGGAAGCCAAGAGACCCAGTACTTC	CASSSTGSQETQYF
TRBJ1-1	NA	NA	TRBV7-9	TGTGCCAGCAGCTTAGTCATGGGACTAAACACTGAAGCTTTCTTT	CASSLVMGLNTEAFF
TRBJ1-2	many	NA	TRBV12-3/TRBV12-4	TGTGCCAGCAGTTTTGGGGCCCAGGGGAACGACTATGGCTACACCTTC	CASSFGAQGNDYGYTF
TRBJ1-2	few	TRBD1	TRBV4-3	TGCGCCAGCAGCCAAGATCTGAGGACAGGGGCTAACTATGGCTACACCTTC	CASSQDLRTGANYGYTF
TRBJ1-5	few	NA	TRBV5-6	TGTGCCAGCAGCCATAAGCAGGGGCGCAATCAGCCCCAGCATTTT	CASSHKQGRNQPQHF
TRBJ2-7	NA	TRBD2	TRBV20-1	TGCAGTGCTAGAGTAGCGGGGGGCGGCTCGGGGGAGCAGTACTTC	CSARVAGGGSGEQYF
TRBJ1-5	NA	NA	TRBV20-1	TGCAGTGCTACCCGAGGCCAGGAGCCCCAGCATTTT	CSATRGQEPQHF
TRBJ2-7	few	NA	TRBV4-3	TGCGCCAGCAGCCAAGCTATGTTTTACGAGCAGTACTTC	CASSQAMFYEQYF
TRBJ1-2	many	NA	TRBV29-1	TGCAGCTTCCGGACCGACTATGGCTACACCTTC	CSFRTDYGYTF
TRBJ2-5	many	TRBD2	TRBV7-2	TGTGCCAGCAGCTCGGGACTAGCTAACGAGGAGACCCAGTACTTC	CASSSGLANEETQYF
TRBJ2-6	NA	NA	TRBV12-3/TRBV12-4	TGTGCCACCCCAGGTGGGGGGTCTAGCTCTGGGGCCAACGTCCTGACTTTC	CATPGGGSSSGANVLTF
TRBJ2-5	NA	NA	TRBV6-5	TGTGCCAGCAGGGGAGTGCCCCAAGAGACCCAGTACTTC	CASRGVPQETQYF
TRBJ2-2	NA	NA	TRBV2	TGTGCCAGCAGTGAAGCTAGCACAGGGGAGCTGTTTTTT	CASSEASTGELFF
TRBJ1-1	NA	NA	TRBV14	TGTGCCAGCAGCCAAGTGGTACAGGGACAAGCTTTCTTT	CASSQVVQGQAFF
TRBJ1-5	few	NA	TRBV4-1	TGCGCCAGCAGCCAAGAGAGGGCAGGGGTGGCAAATCAGCCCCAGCATTTT	CASSQERAGVANQPQHF
TRBJ1-2	few	TRBD1	TRBV20-1	TGCAGTGCCACCGACAGGGTTAGTGGCTACACCTTC	CSATDRVSGYTF
TRBJ2-7	NA	NA	TRBV4-1	TGCGCCAGCAGCCCAAGCGTTGTCACAGGAGTAAGGGAGCAGTACTTC	CASSPSVVTGVREQYF
TRBJ1-2	NA	NA	TRBV10-3	TGTGCCATCAGTGCCAGCAGGAGGGGTTATGGCTACACCTTC	CAISASRRGYGYTF